This T cell receptor (beta chain) was sequenced in a study of early T cells in non-severe SARS-CoV-2 infection. Turning to the study itself: From unsorted whole blood, bulk RNA was sequenced, and the chains remained unpaired. Study-level points and caveats: VDJdb-based matching was biased toward anti-spike CD8 responses and missed private and CD4 specificities.

The CDR3 runs 17 residues. The V gene's germline CDR1 is LNHNV and CDR2 YYDKDF (reference sequence). The V segment lost 0 bases and the J segment 8 bases; nucleotides outside the gene matches: 13. In this sample, this clonotype turned up many times. No antigen is known for it. Individual cDNA molecules each received unique molecular identifiers attached to them. One entry per CDR3 protein results from TCRdb running MiXCR on the 5' RACE reads. The repertoire holds roughly 76,000 distinct CDR3 sequences, with less than 15% as singletons. The specimen sequenced was whole blood. This TCR derives from an adult who was a healthcare worker with PCR-confirmed SARS-CoV-2 infection or an uninfected control (not recorded which). The rearrangement links TRBV15 to TRBJ1-2, with 9 bases lining up with TRBD1. The CDR3 bases are TGTGCCACCAGCAGAGATAGAAGGGGACAGGGTCCAGTGGGCTACACCTTC. The encoded protein is CATSRDRRGQGPVGYTF.